This T cell receptor (beta chain) stems from a study of OX40 agonist ivuxolimab in advanced cancers. General observations from the study: Clonal expansion among partial responders at 0.1-3.0 mg/kg ranked near the lowest. On average, a greater number of expanded clones characterised CD8+ T cells relative to CD4+.

Points on this clone: Its antigen remains unknown.

Generated by immunoSEQ multiplex PCR, the TCRdb table keeps only in-frame clones and is missing some. The sample consists of about 46,000 clones, roughly 85% of them appearing once. The CDR3 loop spans 15 amino acids. CDR1 is LGHNA and CDR2 is YNFKEQ in the germline V gene. V dropped 1 base and J dropped 2 bases, with 9 bases sitting between them. The sample was CD4+ or CD8+ T cells sorted from blood, taken in a trial of the OX40 agonist ivuxolimab. The chain uses TRBV4-2 and TRBJ2-1, with D perhaps matching TRBD2 (6 bases). The sequence was obtained from an adult with an advanced solid tumor such as melanoma, head and neck, liver or kidney cancer. The DNA of the CDR3 is TGTGCCAGCAGCCAAGGAGGGGAGGCCTACAATGAGCAGTTCTTC. Translation: CASSQGGEAYNEQFF.